The 14 T cell receptor beta chains below were found in one sample sequenced in a study of T cells in Graves' hyperthyroidism and ophthalmopathy. TCR beta CDR3 sequences were amplified from RNA transcripts. A first-round RT-PCR of the TCR CDR3 used the HTBI primer set. TCRdb passed the multiplex PCR reads through MiXCR, listing each CDR3 protein once. The sample holds about 400,000 distinct CDR3 sequences, roughly an eighth seen once. The sequenced sample consisted of blood. The origin of the receptors is a woman younger than 35 with Graves' hyperthyroidism.

This clonotype occurred many times. The rearrangement links TRBV6-2 or TRBV6-3 to TRBJ2-1; TRBD2 aligns across 7 bases. The CDR3 contains 15 residues. Germline V gene sequence: CDR1 MNHEY, CDR2 SVGEGT. V lost 2 bases to trimming and J lost 4 bases; unmatched junction nucleotides: 5. In DNA, the CDR3 is TGTGCCAGCAGTTACAGGCTAGCGGTATACAATGAGCAGTTCTTC. Residues: CASSYRLAVYNEQFF.

J is TRBJ1-2 and V is TRBV20-1, with D possibly TRBD1 on 6 matching bases. The CDR3 consists of 13 residues. V was trimmed by 2 bases and J by 6 bases, leaving 13 bases between them. Germline CDR1 and CDR2: DFQATT and SNEGSKA (reference sequence). CDR3 protein: CSARNPGHDGYTF. The CDR3 nucleotides read TGCAGTGCTAGAAACCCGGGACACGATGGCTACACCTTC.

The chain combines TRBV30 with TRBJ1-1; a weak D match, TRBD1 (5 bases). Trimming cost V 4 bases and J 6 bases, with 15 bases left between them. This CDR3 is 13 amino acids long. From germline, CDR1 is GTSNPN and CDR2 SVGIG (reference sequence). For the CDR3, the DNA is TGTGCCTGGACCCCCGGCGGGGACTCTGAAGCTTTCTTT. Protein product: CAWTPGGDSEAFF.

The rearrangement joins TRBV27 to TRBJ1-5; D uncertain. Between the trimmed V and J ends, which lost 5 bases and 2 bases, there was a span of 10 bases. The CDR3 runs 14 residues. Germline CDR1 MNHEY, CDR2 SMNVEV (reference sequence). This chain's CDR3 is CASSPGMGNQPQHF. For the CDR3, the DNA is TGTGCCAGCAGTCCGGGCATGGGCAATCAGCCCCAGCATTTT.

The table lists this clonotype with a few counts. This chain connects TRBV14 to TRBJ2-7; the D gene is possibly TRBD1 (5 bases). Germline V gene sequence: CDR1 SGHDN, CDR2 FVKESK. The CDR3 consists of 17 residues. V was shortened by 1 base and J by 3 bases, with 19 bases between the two germline ends. Here the CDR3 reads CASSQVGSLRQSYEQYF. Here the CDR3 DNA reads TGTGCCAGCAGCCAAGTTGGGTCACTTCGACAGAGCTACGAGCAGTACTTC.

The rearrangement uses TRBV19 and TRBJ2-7; 7 bases line up with TRBD1. With 4 bases clipped from V and 2 bases from J, the junction kept 8 bases outside the gene matches. The length of the CDR3 is 15 residues. Germline CDR1 LNHDA, CDR2 SQIVND (reference sequence). The CDR3 reads CASSTSDRSTYEQYF. CDR3 nucleotide sequence: TGTGCCAGTAGTACTTCGGACAGGTCGACCTACGAGCAGTACTTC. Variable domain in full (rest from reference TRBV19 and TRBJ2-7): DGGITQSPKYLFRKEGQNVTLSCEQNLNHDAMYWYRQDPGQGLRLIYYSQIVNDFQKGDIAEGYSVSREKKESFPLTVTSAQKNPTAFYLCASSTSDRSTYEQYFGPGTRLTVT.

This clonotype was seen many times. The gene calls are TRBV19 and TRBJ1-1, with D perhaps TRBD1 (6 bases). Looked up from germline, CDR1 is LNHDA and CDR2 is SQIVND (reference sequence). CDR3 length: 17 residues. V was pared by 0 bases and J by 3 bases, with 17 bases between. The CDR3 sequence is CASSIDPRQGIYTEAFF. CDR3 DNA: TGTGCCAGTAGTATAGATCCGCGGCAGGGGATATACACTGAAGCTTTCTTT.

This clonotype showed up many times. The chain employs TRBV29-1 and TRBJ2-1, with no clear D. Trimming stripped 3 bases from V and 5 bases from J, with 11 bases between. The germline V gene has CDR1 SQVTM and CDR2 ANQGSEA. This CDR3 has 13 residues. CDR3 nucleotide sequence: TGCAGCGTTGAGGACCCAAATGACAATGAGCAGTTCTTC. This translates into CSVEDPNDNEQFF.

This clonotype has ten or more counts. The chain carries TRBV3-1 and TRBJ2-3; D call uncertain. Germline CDR1 LGHDT, CDR2 YNNKEL (reference sequence). This CDR3 is 15 amino acids long. V gave up 3 bases and J gave up 2 bases, with 12 bases separating them. The CDR3 nucleotides read TGTGCCAGCAGCCAGGGCCAAATTCTCACAGATACGCAGTATTTT. It codes for CASSQGQILTDTQYF.

This clonotype turned up a few times. CDR3 region: CASSPGRTNTEAFF. CDR3 DNA: TGTGCCAGCAGCCCGGGACGGACGAACACTGAAGCTTTCTTT. The rearrangement joins TRBV7-2 to TRBJ1-1, with a tentative D call TRBD1 (5 bases). V dropped 5 bases and J dropped 1 base, with 11 bases sitting between them. Germline CDR1 is SGHTA and CDR2 is FQGNSA. This CDR3 region has 14 residues. Filled out from reference TRBV7-2 and TRBJ1-1, the complete variable domain reads GAGVSQSPSNKVTEKGKDVELRCDPISGHTALYWYRQSLGQGLEFLIYFQGNSAPDKSGLPSDRFSAERTGGSVSTLTIQRTQQEDSAVYLCASSPGRTNTEAFFGQGTRLTVV.

This clonotype was picked up many times. The chain combines TRBV20-1 with TRBJ1-1; D may be TRBD1 (5 bases). Trimming left V 5 bases short and J 1 base short, with 8 bases between. This CDR3 comprises 12 residues. Germline-derived CDR1 and CDR2 are DFQATT and SNEGSKA (reference sequence). CDR3 loop: CSAPGRNTEAFF. The DNA for the CDR3 is TGCAGTGCTCCGGGACGGAACACTGAAGCTTTCTTT.

This clonotype has ten or more counts. The CDR3 region is CASSSGQGLHGYTF. Written as DNA, the CDR3 is TGTGCCAGCAGCTCGGGACAGGGCCTACATGGCTACACCTTC. This sequence joins TRBV11-2 and TRBJ1-2; 9 bases match TRBD1. V was clipped by 4 bases and J by 6 bases; unmatched bases: 6. The CDR3 has 14 amino acids. The germline V gene encodes CDR1 SGHAT and CDR2 FQNNGV. The whole variable domain, filled in from reference TRBV11-2 and TRBJ1-2, reads EAGVAQSPRYKIIEKRQSVAFWCNPISGHATLYWYQQILGQGPKLLIQFQNNGVVDDSQLPKDRFSAERLKGVDSTLKIQPAKLEDSAVYLCASSSGQGLHGYTFGSGTRLTVV.

This clonotype was counted a few times. The gene calls are TRBV6-7 and TRBJ1-5; D may be TRBD1 (6 bases). TRBV6-7 is annotated as an ORF whose role is uncertain. Trimming left V 6 bases short and J 6 bases short, with 21 bases between. This CDR3 has 16 amino acids. The CDR3: CASSPAKWDMSQPQHF. The CDR3 nucleotides read TGTGCCAGCAGCCCAGCGAAGTGGGACATGAGTCAGCCCCAGCATTTT.

At least ten counts were recorded for this clonotype. The V and J genes are TRBV6-4 and TRBJ2-1; D is ambiguous. CDR3 length: 15 residues. Germline loops: CDR1 MRHNA, CDR2 SNTAGT. Trimming pared 3 bases from V and 0 bases from J, leaving 9 bases between. CDR3 loop: CASSEGDSSYNEQFF. The CDR3 region has the DNA TGTGCCAGCAGTGAGGGTGATAGCTCCTACAATGAGCAGTTCTTC.